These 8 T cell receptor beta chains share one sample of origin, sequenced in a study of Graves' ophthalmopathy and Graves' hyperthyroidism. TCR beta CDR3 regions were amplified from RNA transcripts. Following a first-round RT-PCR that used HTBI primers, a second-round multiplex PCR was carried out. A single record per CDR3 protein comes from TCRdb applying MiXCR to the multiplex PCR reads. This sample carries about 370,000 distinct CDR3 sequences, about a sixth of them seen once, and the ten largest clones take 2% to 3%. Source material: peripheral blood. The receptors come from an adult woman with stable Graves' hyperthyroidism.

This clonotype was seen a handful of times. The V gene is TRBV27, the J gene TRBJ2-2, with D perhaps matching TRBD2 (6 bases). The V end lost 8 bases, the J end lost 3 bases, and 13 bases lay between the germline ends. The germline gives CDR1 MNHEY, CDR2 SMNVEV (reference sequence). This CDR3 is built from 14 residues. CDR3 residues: CASSWTGDTGELFF. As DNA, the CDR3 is TGTGCCAGCTCATGGACGGGAGACACCGGGGAGCTGTTTTTT.

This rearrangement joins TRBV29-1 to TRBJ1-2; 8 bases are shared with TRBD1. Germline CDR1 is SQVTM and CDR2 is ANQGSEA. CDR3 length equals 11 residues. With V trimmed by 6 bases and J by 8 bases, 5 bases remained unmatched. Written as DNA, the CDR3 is TGCAGCGTCGGGACAGGAGGAGGCTACACCTTC. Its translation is CSVGTGGGYTF.

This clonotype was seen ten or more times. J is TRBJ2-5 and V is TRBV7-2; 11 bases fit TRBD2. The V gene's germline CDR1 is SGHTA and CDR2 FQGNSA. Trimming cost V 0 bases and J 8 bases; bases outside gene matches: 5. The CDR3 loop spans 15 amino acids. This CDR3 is CASSLAGTSGRTQYF. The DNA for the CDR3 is TGTGCCAGCAGCTTAGCAGGGACTAGCGGAAGAACCCAGTACTTC.

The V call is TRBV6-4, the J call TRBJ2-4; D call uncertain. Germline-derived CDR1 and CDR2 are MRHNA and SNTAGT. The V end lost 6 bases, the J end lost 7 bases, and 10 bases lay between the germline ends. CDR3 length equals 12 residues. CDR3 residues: CASSTDWNIQYF. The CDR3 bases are TGTGCCAGCAGCACAGATTGGAACATTCAGTACTTC.

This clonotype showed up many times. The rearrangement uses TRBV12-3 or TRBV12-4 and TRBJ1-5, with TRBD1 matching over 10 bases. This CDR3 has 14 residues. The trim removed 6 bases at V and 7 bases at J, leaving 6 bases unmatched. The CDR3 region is CASSPTGGVQPQHF. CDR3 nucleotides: TGTGCCAGCAGCCCGACAGGGGGCGTGCAGCCCCAGCATTTT.

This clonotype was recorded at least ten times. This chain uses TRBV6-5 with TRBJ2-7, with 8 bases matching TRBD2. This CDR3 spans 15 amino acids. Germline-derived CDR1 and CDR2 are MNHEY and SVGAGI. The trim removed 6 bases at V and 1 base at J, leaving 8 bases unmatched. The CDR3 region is CASRPTSAGSYEQYF. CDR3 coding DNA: TGTGCCAGCAGGCCGACTAGCGCCGGGTCCTACGAGCAGTACTTC.

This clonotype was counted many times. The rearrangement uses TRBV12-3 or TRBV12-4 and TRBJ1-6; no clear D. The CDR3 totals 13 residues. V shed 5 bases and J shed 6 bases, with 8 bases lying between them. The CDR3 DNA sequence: TGTGCCAGCAGTGGGCAGAGTAATTCACCCCTCCACTTT. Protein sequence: CASSGQSNSPLHF.

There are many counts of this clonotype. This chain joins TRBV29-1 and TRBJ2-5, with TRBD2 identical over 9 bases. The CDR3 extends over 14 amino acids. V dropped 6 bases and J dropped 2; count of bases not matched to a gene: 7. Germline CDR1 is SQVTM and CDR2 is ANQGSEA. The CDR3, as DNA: TGCAGCGTCCTTCTAGCGGGAAGGCAAGAGACCCAGTACTTC. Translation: CSVLLAGRQETQYF.